The rows below give T cell receptor beta chains drawn from one sample of a study of CD8+ T cells in alopecia areata. Method: immunoSEQ multiplex PCR; TCRdb's copy keeps in-frame clones and lacks some. Of about 290,000 clones listed, roughly 60% are singletons. This specimen consisted of CD4+ T cells sorted from blood, obtained at week 24, from a patient treated with tofacitinib. These receptors were obtained from a human donor with alopecia areata. The CDR3 runs from the conserved cysteine through the conserved F or W. D genes are given only for firm matches. Clone size is not always given. Where it is, it says once, few, many or a class for expanded clones.

J	size	V	D	DNA	CDR3
TRBJ2-3	-	TRBV5-6	-	TGTGCCAGCAGCCAGGACCTGGAGCAGTATTTT	CASSQDLEQYF
TRBJ1-2	-	TRBV7-2	-	TGTGCCAGCAGCTTAGAGGGGATTCTGGGCTATGGCTACACCTTC	CASSLEGILGYGYTF
TRBJ2-7	-	TRBV27	-	TGTGCCAGCACCTCGTTAGAGGCTGGATCCTACGAGCAGTACTTC	CASTSLEAGSYEQYF
TRBJ2-4	-	TRBV6-6	-	TGTGCCAGCAGTTATTACGGTACGAACATTCAGTACTTC	CASSYYGTNIQYF
TRBJ2-1	-	TRBV12-5	-	TGTGCTAGTGGTCAAGGCGGGCGTGAGCAGTTCTTC	CASGQGGREQFF
TRBJ2-1	few	TRBV14	-	TGTGCCAGCAGCCCCAGCGGGTGGGAACACAATGAGCAGTTCTTC	CASSPSGWEHNEQFF
TRBJ2-7	few	TRBV7-6	-	TGTGCCAGCAGCCCTAACAGAGGGGGCTACGAGCAGTACTTC	CASSPNRGGYEQYF
TRBJ2-7	-	TRBV5-6	-	TGTGCCAGCAGCCCGCCGGGTCGGCGGGAGCAGTACTTC	CASSPPGRREQYF
TRBJ2-7	few	TRBV30	-	TGTGCCTGGAGCGCTAAGGGGGCCTACGAGCAGTACTTC	CAWSAKGAYEQYF
TRBJ2-1	-	TRBV5-1	-	TGCGCCAGCAGCTTGGGACGAGGGGAATTTCAGCAGTTCTTC	CASSLGRGEFQQFF
TRBJ1-4	few	TRBV18	-	TGTGCCAGCTCACCGGGCGGATATGCAACTAATGAAAAACTGTTTTTT	CASSPGGYATNEKLFF
TRBJ2-7	-	TRBV30	-	TGTGCCTGGACACCGCGTTCCTCGGGCGAGCAGTACTTC	CAWTPRSSGEQYF
TRBJ2-4	few	TRBV9	TRBD1	TGTGCCAGCAGCTCCCGGGACAGGGTTAACATTCAGTACTTC	CASSSRDRVNIQYF
TRBJ1-6	-	TRBV29-1	-	TGCAGCGTTGACGCTCCGGGGGGTGTCCTCCACTTT	CSVDAPGGVLHF
TRBJ2-5	once	TRBV5-6	TRBD2	TGTGCCAGCAGCTCCACCCTAGCGGGGGCGAGGGAGACCCAGTACTTC	CASSSTLAGARETQYF
TRBJ1-2	-	TRBV9	-	TGTGCCAGCAGCGTAGTGGCATTCTATGGCTACACCTTC	CASSVVAFYGYTF
TRBJ1-2	once	TRBV27	-	TGTGCCAGCAGACCAACCAGGGGCTATGGCTACACCTTC	CASRPTRGYGYTF
TRBJ1-6	-	TRBV6-1	-	TGTGCCAGCAGTGACGGACACCAACCCCTCCACTTT	CASSDGHQPLHF
TRBJ2-5	-	TRBV28	-	TGTGCCAGCAGCCACTGGCGTGGCGGGGAGACCCAGTACTTC	CASSHWRGGETQYF
TRBJ1-1	-	TRBV2	-	TGTGCCAGTGCCCAGGATAGGGACACTGAAGCTTTCTTT	CASAQDRDTEAFF
TRBJ1-1	-	TRBV6-6	TRBD1	TGTGCCAGCAGCTACGACAGGGGAGGAAGAGCTTTCTTT	CASSYDRGGRAFF
TRBJ2-3	-	TRBV7-2	-	TGTGCCAGCAGCTTAGGCAGGAACACAGATACGCAGTATTTT	CASSLGRNTDTQYF
TRBJ2-7	few	TRBV29-1	-	TGCAGCGTTGCGCCGGTGGGGGCGCGGGAGCAGTACTTC	CSVAPVGAREQYF
TRBJ2-3	-	TRBV29-1	TRBD2	TGCAGCGTTGTACGAGGGGAGGGTAGCACAGATACGCAGTATTTT	CSVVRGEGSTDTQYF
TRBJ1-6	-	TRBV7-9	-	TGTGCCAGCAGCTTATATTCACCCCTCCACTTT	CASSLYSPLHF
TRBJ2-7	-	TRBV29-1	TRBD1	TGCAGCGTTTCCTTGCCGGGACAGGCCCCCTACGAGCAGTACTTC	CSVSLPGQAPYEQYF
TRBJ1-6	-	TRBV7-2	-	TGTGCCAGCAGCTTAGGAGTGGGGCATTCACCCCTCCACTTT	CASSLGVGHSPLHF
TRBJ1-6	-	TRBV2	-	TGTGCCAGCAGTGAAGCCCACGGGTCAAGGTCACCCCTCCACTTT	CASSEAHGSRSPLHF
TRBJ1-6	few	TRBV7-2	-	TGTGCCAGCAGCTTAGGCCCCGGGGGGTCGAATTCACCCCTCCACTTT	CASSLGPGGSNSPLHF
TRBJ2-5	-	TRBV5-1	TRBD1	TGCGCCAGCAGCCCGGGACAGAGTTTCCAAGAGACCCAGTACTTC	CASSPGQSFQETQYF
TRBJ2-1	-	TRBV7-2	-	TGTGCCAGCAGCTTAGCCGGTAGCTCCTACAATGAGCAGTTCTTC	CASSLAGSSYNEQFF
TRBJ2-7	-	TRBV4-1	-	TGCGCCAGCAGCCGCAGGGACACCCCCTACGAGCAGTACTTC	CASSRRDTPYEQYF
TRBJ2-2	-	TRBV4-2	-	TGTGCCAGCAGCCAAGGGGGTGGGAACACCGGGGAGCTGTTTTTT	CASSQGGGNTGELFF
TRBJ2-3	-	TRBV10-3	TRBD1	TGTGCCATAAGGGATATAAGTCGACAGGGACATACGCAGTATTTT	CAIRDISRQGHTQYF
TRBJ2-3	-	TRBV5-1	TRBD2	TGCGCCAGCAGCCGGGAGGGGGTCCCCACAGATACGCAGTATTTT	CASSREGVPTDTQYF
TRBJ2-1	-	TRBV27	-	TGTGCCAGCAGTTATCAGGGGAGCTCCTACAATGAGCAGTTCTTC	CASSYQGSSYNEQFF
TRBJ1-6	-	TRBV30	-	TGTGCCTGGAGTGCCAAGACAGTCAGGATTTCACCCCTCCACTTT	CAWSAKTVRISPLHF
TRBJ1-2	few	TRBV11-2	-	TGTGCCAGCAGCTTTAACAGGGAAGCCTACTACACCTTC	CASSFNREAYYTF
TRBJ1-1	-	TRBV30	-	TGTGCCTTGAAATTGGGGCCCTGGAACACTGAAGCTTTCTTT	CALKLGPWNTEAFF
TRBJ1-2	-	TRBV9	-	TGTGCCAGCAGCGTACATCAGGTCCAATATGGCTACACCTTC	CASSVHQVQYGYTF
TRBJ2-3	-	TRBV9	-	TGTGCCAGCAGCGTAGAGCCAGGGACTAGCACAGATACGCAGTATTTT	CASSVEPGTSTDTQYF
TRBJ1-1	-	TRBV25-1	-	TGTGCCAGCAGTGAATCAAGTAAGGGTGGGACTGAAGCTTTCTTT	CASSESSKGGTEAFF
TRBJ1-1	-	TRBV9	-	TGTGCCAGCAGCGTCCTCGAGCTCACTGAAGCTTTCTTT	CASSVLELTEAFF
TRBJ2-1	-	TRBV30	-	TGTGCCTGGAGTCCAGGGTATGAGCAGTTCTTC	CAWSPGYEQFF
TRBJ1-6	-	TRBV2	-	TGTGCCAGCACCCTGGGACTATCCTATAATTCACCCCTCCACTTT	CASTLGLSYNSPLHF
TRBJ1-5	-	TRBV7-6	-	TGTGCCAGCAGCTTAGGTTTGGGCATAGGGGGACAGCCCCAGCATTTT	CASSLGLGIGGQPQHF
TRBJ2-2	-	TRBV30	-	TGTGCCTGGGTAGGGGGGCCTGGCACCGGGGAGCTGTTTTTT	CAWVGGPGTGELFF
TRBJ1-2	few	TRBV29-1	TRBD1	TGCAGCGTGGCAGTACAGGGGAGGCTCTATGGCTACACCTTC	CSVAVQGRLYGYTF
TRBJ1-6	once	TRBV6-5	TRBD1	TGTGCCAGCAGTCGACAGGGCCACCGGTTTTCACCCCTCCACTTT	CASSRQGHRFSPLHF
TRBJ1-4	few	TRBV29-1	-	TGCAGCGTTGGACACCGAGAGGAAAAACTGTTTTTT	CSVGHREEKLFF
TRBJ2-5	-	TRBV5-1	-	TGCGCCAGCGGACGGTCTGTTATGACCCAGTACTTC	CASGRSVMTQYF
TRBJ2-5	-	TRBV25-1	-	TGTGCCAGCAGTGATTGGACTGGGATGGGGACCCAGTACTTC	CASSDWTGMGTQYF
TRBJ2-1	-	TRBV30	TRBD1	TGTGCCTGGAGCGGGGACAGGGTTAGGAATGAGCAGTTCTTC	CAWSGDRVRNEQFF